This TCR beta chain was sequenced during a study of blood T cell repertoires in COVID-19. Study as a whole: The analysed material was cDNA or gDNA that came from T cells, B-cell-depleted T cells, or PBMCs.

CDR3 length: 14 residues. V gave up 5 bases and J gave up 0 bases, with 11 bases separating them. Germline V gives CDR1 SGHTA, CDR2 FQGNSA. Original data processing: Reference gene primer amplification gave estimated nucleated cell counts. Data came from immunoSEQ multiplex PCR; TCRdb stores just in-frame clones and leaves some out. V and J calls and clone size are those listed in that table; D and trimming were worked out from the DNA. The table records tens of thousands of clones, around 87% of them present only once. The clonotype comes from a male donor with acute or convalescent COVID-19. The chain has TRBV7-2 and TRBJ2-7; D is unclear. Sequencing was carried out using peripheral blood. CDR3 protein: CASSPLGASYEQYF. The CDR3 DNA reads TGTGCCAGCAGCCCCCTAGGCGCCTCCTACGAGCAGTACTTC.